Listed here are 18 T cell receptor beta chains from one sample, sequenced in a study of T cell responses to AZD1222 COVID-19 vaccine. This table comes from immunoSEQ multiplex PCR, and its TCRdb copy is limited to in-frame clones, with some not included. This sample has roughly 180,000 clones, with about 89% found just once. The sequencing here drew on peripheral blood, taken on day 0 of MenACWY control vaccination. The receptors stem from an adult in good health.

J is TRBJ2-4 and V is TRBV6-5; TRBD1 matches 7 bases. V lost 7 bases and J lost 7; bases outside the gene matches: 10. Germline lookup yields CDR1 MNHEY and CDR2 SVGAGI. This CDR3 contains 14 residues. The chain's CDR3 is CASTKTGTSNIQYF. The CDR3 coding sequence is TGTGCCAGCACAAAGACAGGGACATCGAACATTCAGTACTTC.

The chain is built from TRBV6-5 and TRBJ2-6; D ambiguous. Germline loops: CDR1 MNHEY, CDR2 SVGAGI. Deletions cut 0 bases from V and 1 base from J, with 4 bases between. There are 15 residues in the CDR3. The CDR3 here is CASSYSASGANVLTF. DNA for the CDR3: TGTGCCAGCAGTTACTCGGCGTCTGGGGCCAACGTCCTGACTTTC.

The chain couples TRBV7-9 to TRBJ1-6, with D uncertain. The CDR3 totals 13 residues. Trimming removed 2 bases at V and 13 bases at J, with 12 bases between. CDR1 is SEHNR and CDR2 is FQNEAQ in the germline V gene (reference sequence). CDR3 in amino acids: CASSLLEGRPLHF. In DNA, the CDR3 is TGTGCCAGCAGCTTATTAGAGGGTCGGCCCCTCCACTTT.

This clone was recorded once. This sequence joins TRBV27 and TRBJ1-2; TRBD1 agrees at 7 bases. The germline V gene encodes CDR1 MNHEY and CDR2 SMNVEV (reference sequence). This CDR3 contains 15 residues. J gave up 4 bases and V 0 bases, and 5 bases lay outside the gene matches. CDR3 DNA: TGTGCCAGCAGTTTATCAGGGGGCGCACTCTATGGCTACACCTTC. The encoded protein is CASSLSGGALYGYTF.

The chain has TRBV2 and TRBJ2-1; TRBD2 aligns across 11 bases. The germline CDR1 and CDR2 sequences are SNHLY and FYNNEI. This CDR3 is built from 16 residues. Losses at the gene ends were 6 bases for V and 2 bases for J; bases not matched to a gene: 6. The CDR3 nucleotides read TGTGCCAGCAGGCAACTAGCGGGAGAGGCCTACAATGAGCAGTTCTTC. This gives the protein CASRQLAGEAYNEQFF.

The chain is built from TRBV5-6 and TRBJ1-2, with D maybe TRBD1 (5 bases). The CDR3 covers 15 residues. Looked up from germline, CDR1 is SGHDT and CDR2 is YYEEEE. Trimming shortened V by 1 base and J by 3 bases, and 13 bases separated the two germline ends. As DNA, the CDR3 is TGTGCCAGCAGCTTGAGGTCAGGGAGCGACTATGGCTACACCTTC. Protein sequence: CASSLRSGSDYGYTF. Full variable domain (outside the CDR3, taken from reference TRBV5-6 and TRBJ1-2): DAGVTQSPTHLIKTRGQQVTLRCSPKSGHDTVSWYQQALGQGPQFIFQYYEEEERQRGNFPDRFSGHQFPNYSSELNVNALLLGDSALYLCASSLRSGSDYGYTFGSGTRLTVV.

This clone was detected a few times. V gene TRBV24-1 combines with J gene TRBJ1-4; no firm D call. Germline V gene data show CDR1 as KGHDR and CDR2 as SFDVKD. The CDR3 contains 12 residues. Trimming left V 4 bases short and J 2 bases short, with 1 base between. DNA for the CDR3: TGTGCCACCAGTGAGACTAATGAAAAACTGTTTTTT. Translation: CATSETNEKLFF.

This clone was recorded only once. This chain links TRBV9 with TRBJ2-5, with D unclear. The germline V and J ends were trimmed by 2 bases and 1 base, with 12 bases remaining between them. The V gene's germline CDR1 is SGDLS and CDR2 YYNGEE. This CDR3 spans 15 amino acids. The CDR3 sequence: CASSVRHGSQETQYF. The CDR3 DNA is TGTGCCAGCAGCGTTCGACACGGATCCCAAGAGACCCAGTACTTC. Combining the CDR3 with reference TRBV9 and TRBJ2-5 gives the whole variable domain DSGVTQTPKHLITATGQRVTLRCSPRSGDLSVYWYQQSLDQGLQFLIQYYNGEERAKGNILERFSAQQFPDLHSELNLSSLELGDSALYFCASSVRHGSQETQYFGPGTRLLVL.

The CDR3 DNA sequence: TGCGCCAGCAGCTTTACCGGGACAGGGGAGTACGAGCAGTACTTC. It specifies CASSFTGTGEYEQYF. The rearrangement links TRBV5-1 to TRBJ2-7; 10 nucleotides match TRBD1. CDR1 is SGHRS and CDR2 is YFSETQ in the germline V gene. The V gene end was trimmed by 2 bases and the J gene end by 4 bases; junction bases not matched to a gene: 6. The CDR3 covers 15 residues.

With regard to this clone: The sample has other DNA sequences that encode this CDR3 too. The rearrangement links TRBV19 to TRBJ2-7; no clear D. V was pared by 3 bases and J by 3 bases, with 6 bases between. Per the germline V gene, CDR1 is LNHDA and CDR2 is SQIVND (reference sequence). The CDR3 extends over 12 amino acids. The CDR3 coding sequence is TGTGCCAGTAGTATTCCAGGCTACGAGCAGTACTTC. It yields the protein CASSIPGYEQYF.

This rearrangement joins TRBV21-1 to TRBJ1-2; the table's D call TRBD1 went unverified against the DNA. TRBV21-1 is described as a pseudogene. CDR3 length: 16 residues. The CDR3 DNA reads TGTGCCAGCAGCAAAGAGGGCGCAGGGACTAACTATGGCTACACCTTC. It encodes CASSKEGAGTNYGYTF.

The V call is TRBV2, the J call TRBJ1-1; TRBD1 matches at 7 bases. The length of the CDR3 is 13 residues. The V segment lost 8 bases and the J segment 4 bases; nucleotides outside the gene matches: 7. Germline CDR1 and CDR2: SNHLY and FYNNEI. The DNA for the CDR3 is TGTGCCAGCCAGGGGGTTATCGGCACTGAAGCTTTCTTT. This translates into CASQGVIGTEAFF.

The V gene is TRBV5-1, the J gene TRBJ2-2; D unclear. Germline lookup yields CDR1 SGHRS and CDR2 YFSETQ. The V gene lost 1 base and the J gene lost 0 bases, with 4 bases spanning the gap. CDR3 length: 14 amino acids. The CDR3, as DNA: TGCGCCAGCAGCTTGACAGCGAACACCGGGGAGCTGTTTTTT. It specifies CASSLTANTGELFF.

The chain couples TRBV30 to TRBJ1-5; D might be TRBD1 (5 bases). V dropped 0 bases and J dropped 4 bases, with 16 bases sitting between them. CDR3 length equals 16 residues. The germline gives CDR1 GTSNPN, CDR2 SVGIG (reference sequence). CDR3 residues: CAWSVRRDPGNQPQHF. In DNA form, the CDR3 reads TGTGCCTGGAGTGTACGTAGGGATCCAGGGAATCAGCCCCAGCATTTT.

This clone was counted a few times. The chain is built from TRBV11-3 and TRBJ2-1, with 9 bases matching TRBD2. Per the germline V gene, CDR1 is SGHNT and CDR2 is YENEEA. V lost 0 bases, J lost 2 bases, and 8 bases stayed unmatched. This CDR3 is 18 amino acids long. CDR3 sequence (DNA): TGTGCCAGCAGCTTAGAGGGTAGCGGGAGTTTGACCTACAATGAGCAGTTCTTC. Its translation is CASSLEGSGSLTYNEQFF. Complete variable domain (other parts from reference TRBV11-3 and TRBJ2-1): EAGVVQSPRYKIIEKKQPVAFWCNPISGHNTLYWYLQNLGQGPELLIRYENEEAVDDSQLPKDRFSAERLKGVDSTLKIQPAELGDSAVYLCASSLEGSGSLTYNEQFFGPGTRLTVL.

This clone has just one count. CDR3 protein: CASTWPTDYSNQPQHF. The DNA for the CDR3 is TGTGCCAGCACATGGCCGACGGACTATAGCAATCAGCCCCAGCATTTT. The V gene is TRBV28, the J gene TRBJ1-5; D is unresolved. The V gene lost 7 bases and the J gene lost 0 bases, with 16 bases spanning the gap. The CDR3 consists of 16 residues. The germline V gene has CDR1 MDHEN and CDR2 SYDVKM.

This sequence joins TRBV2 and TRBJ1-2; possibly TRBD1 for D (5 bases). Deletions cut 5 bases from V and 3 bases from J, with 10 bases between. Germline CDR1 and CDR2: SNHLY and FYNNEI. The CDR3 sequence is 13 residues long. The CDR3 region has the DNA TGTGCCAGCAGTAGAGGGGAGGACTATGGCTACACCTTC. This encodes CASSRGEDYGYTF.

The rearrangement uses TRBV20-1 and TRBJ1-6; D gene unclear. Trimming removed 3 bases from V and 9 bases from J, with 21 bases in between. The CDR3 is 16 residues long. CDR1 DFQATT and CDR2 SNEGSKA come from the germline V gene (reference sequence). In DNA, the CDR3 is TGCAGTGCTAGTATCGGAAGTGACACCAGTTTTTCACCCCTCCACTTT. This gives the protein CSASIGSDTSFSPLHF.